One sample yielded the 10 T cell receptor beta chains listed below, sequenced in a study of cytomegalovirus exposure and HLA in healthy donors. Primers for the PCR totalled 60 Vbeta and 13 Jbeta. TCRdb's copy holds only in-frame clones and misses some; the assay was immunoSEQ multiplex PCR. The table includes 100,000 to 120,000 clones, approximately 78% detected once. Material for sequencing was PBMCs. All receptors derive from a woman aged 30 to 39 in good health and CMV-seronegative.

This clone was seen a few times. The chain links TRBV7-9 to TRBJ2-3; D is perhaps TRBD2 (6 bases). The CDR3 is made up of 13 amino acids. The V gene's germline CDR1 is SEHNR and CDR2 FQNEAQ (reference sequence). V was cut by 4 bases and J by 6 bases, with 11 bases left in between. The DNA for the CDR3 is TGTGCCAGCAGCTCGGGGGTTTTTGATACGCAGTATTTT. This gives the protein CASSSGVFDTQYF.

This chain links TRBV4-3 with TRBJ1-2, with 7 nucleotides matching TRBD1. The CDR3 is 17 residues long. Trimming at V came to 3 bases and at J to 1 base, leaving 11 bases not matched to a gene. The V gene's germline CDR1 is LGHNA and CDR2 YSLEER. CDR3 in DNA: TGCGCCAGCAGCCACCGCAACGGACAGGAGATTAACTATGGCTACACCTTC. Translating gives CASSHRNGQEINYGYTF.

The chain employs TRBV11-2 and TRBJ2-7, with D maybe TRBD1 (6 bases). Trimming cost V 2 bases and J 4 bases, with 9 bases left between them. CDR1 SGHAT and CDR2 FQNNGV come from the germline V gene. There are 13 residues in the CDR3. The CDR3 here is CASSLPGAYEQYF. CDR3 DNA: TGTGCCAGCAGCTTACCAGGGGCGTACGAGCAGTACTTC. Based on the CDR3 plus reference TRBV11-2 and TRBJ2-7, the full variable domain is EAGVAQSPRYKIIEKRQSVAFWCNPISGHATLYWYQQILGQGPKLLIQFQNNGVVDDSQLPKDRFSAERLKGVDSTLKIQPAKLEDSAVYLCASSLPGAYEQYFGPGTRLTVT.

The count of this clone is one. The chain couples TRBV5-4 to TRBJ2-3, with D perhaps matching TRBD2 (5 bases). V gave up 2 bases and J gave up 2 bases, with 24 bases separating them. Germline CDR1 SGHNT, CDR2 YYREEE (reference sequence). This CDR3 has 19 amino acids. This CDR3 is CASSFPPGLSPQSTDTQYF. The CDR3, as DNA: TGTGCCAGCAGCTTCCCCCCGGGGTTGAGCCCCCAATCCACAGATACGCAGTATTTT. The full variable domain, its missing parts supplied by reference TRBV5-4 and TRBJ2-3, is ETGVTQSPTHLIKTRGQQVTLRCSSQSGHNTVSWYQQALGQGPQFIFQYYREEENGRGNFPPRFSGLQFPNYSSELNVNALELDDSALYLCASSFPPGLSPQSTDTQYFGPGTRLTVL.

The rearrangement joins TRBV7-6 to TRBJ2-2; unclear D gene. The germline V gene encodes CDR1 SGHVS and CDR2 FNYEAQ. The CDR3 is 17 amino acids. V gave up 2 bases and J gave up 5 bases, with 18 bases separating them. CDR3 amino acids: CASSLRPAEGITGELFF. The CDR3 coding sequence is TGTGCCAGCAGCTTACGCCCGGCGGAAGGTATAACCGGGGAGCTGTTTTTT.

The DNA for the CDR3 is TGTGCCAGCAGTCACCCCGTTCGCAGAACTGAAGCTTTCTTT. Residues: CASSHPVRRTEAFF. V is TRBV6-5 and J is TRBJ1-1, with D uncertain. CDR1 is MNHEY and CDR2 is SVGAGI in the germline V gene. Trimming removed 5 bases at V and 5 bases at J, with 15 bases between. The CDR3 consists of 14 residues.

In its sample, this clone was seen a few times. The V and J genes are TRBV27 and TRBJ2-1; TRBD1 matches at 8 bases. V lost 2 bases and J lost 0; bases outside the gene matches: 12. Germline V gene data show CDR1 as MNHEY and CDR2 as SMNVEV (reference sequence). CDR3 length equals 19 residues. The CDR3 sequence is CASSLRGQDLRSSYNEQFF. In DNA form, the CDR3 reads TGTGCCAGCAGTTTAAGGGGACAGGACCTACGAAGCTCCTACAATGAGCAGTTCTTC.

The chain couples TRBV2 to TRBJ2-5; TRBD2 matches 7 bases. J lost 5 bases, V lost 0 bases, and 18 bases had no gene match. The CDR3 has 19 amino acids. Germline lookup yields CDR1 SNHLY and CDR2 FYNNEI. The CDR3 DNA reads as TGTGCCAGCAGTGAAGCGGGGGTGGATGATAGCGGGTTAAGGGAGACCCAGTACTTC. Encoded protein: CASSEAGVDDSGLRETQYF.

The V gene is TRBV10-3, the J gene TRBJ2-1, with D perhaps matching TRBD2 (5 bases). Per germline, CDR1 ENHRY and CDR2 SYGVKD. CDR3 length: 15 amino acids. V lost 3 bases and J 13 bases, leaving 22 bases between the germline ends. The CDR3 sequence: CAISDPGNAQKKQFF. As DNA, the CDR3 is TGTGCCATCAGTGACCCCGGGAATGCCCAGAAGAAACAGTTCTTC.

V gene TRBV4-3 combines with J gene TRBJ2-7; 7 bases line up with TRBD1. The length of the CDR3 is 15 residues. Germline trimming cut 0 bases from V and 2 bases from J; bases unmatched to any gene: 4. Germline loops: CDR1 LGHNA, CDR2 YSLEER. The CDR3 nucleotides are TGCGCCAGCAGCCAAGAGACAGGGTACCCCTACGAGCAGTACTTC. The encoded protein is CASSQETGYPYEQYF.